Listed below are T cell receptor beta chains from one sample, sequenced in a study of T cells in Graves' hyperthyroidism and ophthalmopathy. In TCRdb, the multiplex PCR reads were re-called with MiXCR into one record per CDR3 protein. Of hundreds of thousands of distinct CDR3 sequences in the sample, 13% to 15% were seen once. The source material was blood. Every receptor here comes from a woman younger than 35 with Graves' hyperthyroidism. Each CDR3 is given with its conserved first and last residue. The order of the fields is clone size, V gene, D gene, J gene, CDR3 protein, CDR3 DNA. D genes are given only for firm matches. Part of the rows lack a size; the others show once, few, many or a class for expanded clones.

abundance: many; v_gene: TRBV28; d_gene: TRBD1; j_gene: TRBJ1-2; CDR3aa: CASSSRQGANYGYTF; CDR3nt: TGTGCCAGCAGTTCCCGACAGGGCGCTAACTATGGCTACACCTTC
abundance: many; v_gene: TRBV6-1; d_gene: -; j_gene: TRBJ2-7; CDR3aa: CASRQGLSYEQYF; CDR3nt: TGTGCCAGCAGGCAGGGTCTCTCCTACGAGCAGTACTTC
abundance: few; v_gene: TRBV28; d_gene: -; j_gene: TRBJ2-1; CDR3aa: CATQSGANEQFF; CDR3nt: TGTGCCACGCAATCGGGAGCAAATGAGCAGTTCTTC
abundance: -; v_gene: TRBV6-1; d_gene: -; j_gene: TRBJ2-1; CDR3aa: CASSEVAPVHRSYNEQFF; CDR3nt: TGTGCCAGCAGTGAAGTAGCGCCTGTTCATAGATCCTACAATGAGCAGTTCTTC
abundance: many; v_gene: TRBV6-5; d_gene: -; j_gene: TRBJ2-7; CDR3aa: CASSYYGGASYEQYF; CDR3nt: TGTGCCAGCAGTTACTACGGAGGTGCCTCCTACGAGCAGTACTTC
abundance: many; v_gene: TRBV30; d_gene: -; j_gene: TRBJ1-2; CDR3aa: CAWSVMHSYGYTF; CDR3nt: TGTGCCTGGAGTGTAATGCACAGCTATGGCTACACCTTC
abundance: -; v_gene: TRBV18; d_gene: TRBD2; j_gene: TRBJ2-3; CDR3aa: CASSPPNSGTLDTQYF; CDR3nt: TGTGCCAGCTCACCACCGAATAGCGGGACGCTAGATACGCAGTATTTT
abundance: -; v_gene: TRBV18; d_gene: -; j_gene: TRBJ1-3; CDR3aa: CASSQQGSGNTIYF; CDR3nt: TGTGCCAGCTCACAACAGGGATCTGGAAACACCATATATTTT
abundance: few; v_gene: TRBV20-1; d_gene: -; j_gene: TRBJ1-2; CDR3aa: CSARVGGRAQTSYGYTF; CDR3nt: TGCAGTGCTAGAGTGGGTGGCCGGGCCCAAACTAGCTATGGCTACACCTTC
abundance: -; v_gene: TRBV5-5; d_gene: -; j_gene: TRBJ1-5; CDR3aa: CASSRIGNQPQHF; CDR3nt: TGTGCCAGCAGCCGGATAGGCAATCAGCCCCAGCATTTT
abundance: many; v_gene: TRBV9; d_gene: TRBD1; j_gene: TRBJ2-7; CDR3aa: CASNSGGDSYEQYF; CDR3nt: TGTGCCAGCAACTCAGGGGGAGACAGCTACGAGCAGTACTTC
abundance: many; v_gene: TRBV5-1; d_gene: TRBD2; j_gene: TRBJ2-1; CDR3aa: CASRGGTGNYNEQFF; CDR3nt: TGCGCCAGCAGGGGAGGGACGGGCAACTACAATGAGCAGTTCTTC
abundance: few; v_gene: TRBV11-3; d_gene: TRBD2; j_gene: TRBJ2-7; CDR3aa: CASSSAGLAGGYYEQYF; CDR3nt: TGTGCCAGCAGCTCAGCTGGACTAGCGGGAGGGTACTACGAGCAGTACTTC
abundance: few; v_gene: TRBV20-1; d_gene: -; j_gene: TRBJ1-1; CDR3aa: CSASGDNMNTEAFF; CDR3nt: TGCAGTGCTAGTGGTGATAACATGAACACTGAAGCTTTCTTT
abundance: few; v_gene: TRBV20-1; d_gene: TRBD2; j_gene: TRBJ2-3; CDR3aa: CSASWFTSGDTQYF; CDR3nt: TGCAGTGCTAGTTGGTTCACTAGCGGAGATACGCAGTATTTT
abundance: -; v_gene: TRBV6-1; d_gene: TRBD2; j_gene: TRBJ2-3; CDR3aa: CASNAAGGPADTQYF; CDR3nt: TGTGCCAGCAACGCGGCGGGAGGGCCGGCAGATACGCAGTATTTT
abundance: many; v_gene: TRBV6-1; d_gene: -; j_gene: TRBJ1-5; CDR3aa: CASTLHQQSNQPQHF; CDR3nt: TGTGCCAGCACCTTACACCAGCAAAGCAATCAGCCCCAGCATTTT
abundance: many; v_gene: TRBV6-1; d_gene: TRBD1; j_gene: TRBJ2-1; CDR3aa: CASSDRGQKRNEQFF; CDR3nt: TGTGCCAGCAGTGATAGGGGACAGAAGAGGAATGAGCAGTTCTTC
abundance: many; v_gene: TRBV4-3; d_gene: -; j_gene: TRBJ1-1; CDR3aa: CASSQGQFRAEAFF; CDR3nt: TGCGCCAGCAGCCAGGGCCAGTTTAGGGCTGAAGCTTTCTTT
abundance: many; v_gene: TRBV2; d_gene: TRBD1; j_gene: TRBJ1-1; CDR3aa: CASSTGQAAFF; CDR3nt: TGTGCCAGCAGTACCGGACAGGCGGCTTTCTTT
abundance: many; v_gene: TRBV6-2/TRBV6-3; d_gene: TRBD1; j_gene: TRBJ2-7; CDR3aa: CASSYNGQGETPYEQYF; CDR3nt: TGTGCCAGCAGCTACAACGGACAGGGCGAAACCCCCTACGAGCAGTACTTC
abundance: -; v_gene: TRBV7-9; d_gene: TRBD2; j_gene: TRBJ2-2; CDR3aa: CASSPYPGTTKLTGELFF; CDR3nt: TGTGCCAGCAGCCCGTACCCCGGGACTACAAAGCTCACCGGGGAGCTGTTTTTT
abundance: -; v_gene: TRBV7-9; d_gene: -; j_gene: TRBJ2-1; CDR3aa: CASSLTRTTYNEQFF; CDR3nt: TGTGCCAGCAGCTTAACCAGGACAACCTACAATGAGCAGTTCTTC
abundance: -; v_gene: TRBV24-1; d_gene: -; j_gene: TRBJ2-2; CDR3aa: CATSDYQVPGELFF; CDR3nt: TGTGCCACCAGTGATTACCAGGTTCCCGGGGAGCTGTTTTTT
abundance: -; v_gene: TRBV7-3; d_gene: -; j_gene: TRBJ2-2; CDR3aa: CASSLMARGLTGELFF; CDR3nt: TGTGCCAGCAGCTTAATGGCCAGGGGCTTGACCGGGGAGCTGTTTTTT
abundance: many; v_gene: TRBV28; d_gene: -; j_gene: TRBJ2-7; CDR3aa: CASSPISGVSSYEQYF; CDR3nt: TGTGCCAGCAGTCCGATCTCAGGGGTTAGCTCCTACGAGCAGTACTTC
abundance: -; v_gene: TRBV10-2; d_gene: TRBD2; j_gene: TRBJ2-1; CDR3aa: CACSGSSYSEQFF; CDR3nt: TGCGCCTGCAGCGGGAGCTCCTACAGTGAGCAGTTCTTC
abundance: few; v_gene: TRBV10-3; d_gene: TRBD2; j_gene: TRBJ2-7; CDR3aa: CAIMTLTSGIYEQYF; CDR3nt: TGTGCCATCATGACCCTGACTAGCGGGATCTACGAGCAGTACTTC
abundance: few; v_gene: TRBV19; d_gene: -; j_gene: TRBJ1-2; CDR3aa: CASSIGRNYGYTF; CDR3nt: TGTGCCAGTAGTATAGGACGCAACTATGGCTACACCTTC
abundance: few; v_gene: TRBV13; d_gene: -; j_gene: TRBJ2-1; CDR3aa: CASSPSLLVNEQFF; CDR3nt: TGTGCCAGCAGTCCATCCTTGCTAGTCAATGAGCAGTTCTTC
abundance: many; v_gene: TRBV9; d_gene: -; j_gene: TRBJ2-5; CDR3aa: CASSVTAGQETQYF; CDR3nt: TGTGCCAGCAGCGTAACGGCGGGACAAGAGACCCAGTACTTC
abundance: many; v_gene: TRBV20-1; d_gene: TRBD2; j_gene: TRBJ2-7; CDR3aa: CSARETSGVYEQYF; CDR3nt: TGCAGTGCTAGAGAGACTAGCGGGGTCTACGAGCAGTACTTC
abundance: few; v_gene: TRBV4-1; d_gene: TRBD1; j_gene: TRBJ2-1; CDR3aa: CASSQGDRGSQFF; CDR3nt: TGCGCCAGCAGCCAAGGAGACAGGGGATCTCAGTTCTTC
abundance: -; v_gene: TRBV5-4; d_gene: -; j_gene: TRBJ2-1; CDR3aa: CASSLPDSYRNEQFF; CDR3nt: TGTGCCAGCAGCTTACCGGACTCGTATCGCAATGAGCAGTTCTTC
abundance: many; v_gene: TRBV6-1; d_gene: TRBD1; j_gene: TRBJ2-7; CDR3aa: CASSEGTGGPYEQYF; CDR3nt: TGTGCCAGCAGTGAAGGGACAGGGGGACCCTACGAGCAGTACTTC
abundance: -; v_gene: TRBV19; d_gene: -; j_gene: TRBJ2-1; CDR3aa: CASRSSSAYNEQFF; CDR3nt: TGTGCCAGTCGTTCGTCTAGCGCTTACAATGAGCAGTTCTTC
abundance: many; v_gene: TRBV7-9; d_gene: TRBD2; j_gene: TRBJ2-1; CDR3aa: CASSSQGTGDGLAAYNEQFF; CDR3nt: TGTGCCAGCAGCTCCCAAGGCACAGGGGATGGACTAGCGGCCTACAATGAGCAGTTCTTC
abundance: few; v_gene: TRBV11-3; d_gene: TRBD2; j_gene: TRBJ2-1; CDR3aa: CASSSSSGSLDEQFF; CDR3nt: TGTGCCAGCAGCTCTTCTAGCGGGAGTCTCGATGAGCAGTTCTTC
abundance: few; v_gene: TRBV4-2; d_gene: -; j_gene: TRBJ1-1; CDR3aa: CASSLGAPGMNTEAFF; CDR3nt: TGTGCCAGCAGCCTCGGGGCCCCCGGGATGAACACTGAAGCTTTCTTT
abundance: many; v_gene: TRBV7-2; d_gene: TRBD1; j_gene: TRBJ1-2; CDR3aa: CASSRDRGGDGYTF; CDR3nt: TGTGCCAGCAGTCGAGACAGGGGAGGGGATGGCTACACCTTC
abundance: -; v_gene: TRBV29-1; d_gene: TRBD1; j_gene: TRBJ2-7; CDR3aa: CSAERTGGSEQYF; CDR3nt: TGCAGCGCTGAACGGACAGGGGGTAGCGAGCAGTACTTC
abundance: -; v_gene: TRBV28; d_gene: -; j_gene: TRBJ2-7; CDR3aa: CASSSTGNIHEQYF; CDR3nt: TGTGCCAGCAGCTCTACAGGGAATATCCACGAGCAGTACTTC
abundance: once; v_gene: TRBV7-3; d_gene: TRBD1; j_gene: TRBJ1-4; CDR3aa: CASSLDRGRDEKLFF; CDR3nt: TGTGCCAGCAGCTTAGACAGGGGGCGAGATGAAAAACTGTTTTTT
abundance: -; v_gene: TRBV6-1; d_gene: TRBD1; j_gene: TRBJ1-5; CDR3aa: CATRLDRGGRPQHF; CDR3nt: TGTGCCACACGACTGGACAGGGGAGGACGGCCCCAGCATTTT
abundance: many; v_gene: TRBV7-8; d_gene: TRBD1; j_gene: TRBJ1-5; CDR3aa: CASSLGRGQVNQPQHF; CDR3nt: TGTGCCAGCAGCTTAGGAAGGGGGCAGGTCAATCAGCCCCAGCATTTT
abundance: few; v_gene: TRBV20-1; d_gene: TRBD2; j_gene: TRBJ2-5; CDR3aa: CSVPPRTSGSKTQYF; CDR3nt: TGCAGTGTTCCCCCCCGGACTAGCGGGAGTAAGACCCAGTACTTC
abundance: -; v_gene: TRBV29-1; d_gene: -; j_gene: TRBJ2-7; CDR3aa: CSVALNYEQYF; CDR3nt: TGCAGCGTTGCCCTTAACTACGAGCAGTACTTC
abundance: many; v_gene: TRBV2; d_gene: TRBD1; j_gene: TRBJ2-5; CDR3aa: CASSRPGQQETQYF; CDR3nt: TGTGCCAGCAGTCGCCCGGGACAGCAAGAGACCCAGTACTTC
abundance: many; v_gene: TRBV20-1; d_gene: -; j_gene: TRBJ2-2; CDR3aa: CSASRALGELFF; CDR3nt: TGCAGTGCTAGTCGGGCACTCGGGGAGCTGTTTTTT
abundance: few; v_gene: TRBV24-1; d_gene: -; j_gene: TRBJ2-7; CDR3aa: CATSEGGTSSYEQYF; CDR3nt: TGTGCCACCAGTGAGGGTGGAACCAGCTCCTACGAGCAGTACTTC
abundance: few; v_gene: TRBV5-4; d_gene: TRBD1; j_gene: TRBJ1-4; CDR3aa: CASSRSGTGGRSEKLFF; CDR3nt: TGTGCCAGCAGCCGCTCCGGGACAGGGGGCCGAAGTGAAAAACTGTTTTTT
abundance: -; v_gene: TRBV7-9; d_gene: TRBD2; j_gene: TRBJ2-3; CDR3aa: CASSLGLAGGRGDTQYF; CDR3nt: TGTGCCAGCAGCTTGGGACTAGCGGGAGGGAGAGGAGATACGCAGTATTTT
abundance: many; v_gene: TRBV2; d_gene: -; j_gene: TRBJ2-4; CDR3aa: CASSARESAKNIQYF; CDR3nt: TGTGCCAGCAGCGCCAGAGAATCAGCCAAAAACATTCAGTACTTC
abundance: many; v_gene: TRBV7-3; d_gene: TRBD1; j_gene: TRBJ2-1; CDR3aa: CASSLSGQGAEQFF; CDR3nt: TGTGCCAGCAGCTTAAGCGGACAGGGGGCCGAGCAGTTCTTC
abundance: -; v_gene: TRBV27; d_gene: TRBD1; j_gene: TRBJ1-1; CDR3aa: CASSLEQGLYTEAFF; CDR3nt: TGTGCCAGCAGTTTAGAACAGGGGTTGTACACTGAAGCTTTCTTT
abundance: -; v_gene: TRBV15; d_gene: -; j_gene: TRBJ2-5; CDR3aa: CATSRDFEGETQYF; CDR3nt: TGTGCCACCAGCAGAGATTTCGAGGGGGAGACCCAGTACTTC
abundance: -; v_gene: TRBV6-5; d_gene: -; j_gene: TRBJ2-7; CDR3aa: CASSSFTGTSYEQYF; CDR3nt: TGTGCCAGCAGTTCCTTTACAGGAACTTCCTACGAGCAGTACTTC